This TCR beta chain was profiled in a study of cytomegalovirus exposure and HLA in healthy donors. Study-wide background: In a later analysis, it was reported that the approximately 120 validation repertoires had been produced on the same platform as the 700 or so repertoires belonging to the first cohort.

With regard to this clone: Its antigen remains unidentified.

Sequencing used immunoSEQ multiplex PCR; TCRdb keeps in-frame clones, though not all of them. The sample shows tens of thousands of clones, around 90% of them seen only once. Study results and limitations: Accounts indicate the classifier identified cytomegalovirus status with strong specificity and sensitivity. The study designated 150 or so TCR beta chains cytomegalovirus-associated.

Sequenced material: PBMCs. This clonotype originated in a woman in her 30s in good health and CMV-seronegative.

CDR3 nucleotide sequence: TGTGCCAGCAGCCAAGCTTGGCTAGCGATCTACAATGAGCAGTTCTTC. It yields the protein CASSQAWLAIYNEQFF. This chain connects TRBV4-2 to TRBJ2-1, with TRBD2 as a possible D gene (6 bases). Deletions cut 1 base from V and 3 bases from J, with 13 bases between. Germline V gene sequence: CDR1 LGHNA, CDR2 YNFKEQ. The CDR3 has 16 residues.